Following are 5 T cell receptor beta chains from one sample sequenced in a study of blood T cells in healthy people across ages. It was with a sample-barcoded 5' primer and a J-beta primer mix that a second PCR of about 6 to 12 cycles was run. TCRdb independently ran MiXCR on the 5' RACE reads; one entry per CDR3 protein. The data contain 1,800,000 or so distinct CDR3 sequences, roughly two fifths of them singletons. The material sequenced was blood. The receptors here all came from a human donor in good health.

The gene calls are TRBV27 and TRBJ2-1, with D possibly TRBD2 on 6 matching bases. V lost 3 bases and J 8 bases, leaving 26 bases between the germline ends. Germline V gene lookup returns CDR1 MNHEY and CDR2 SMNVEV (reference sequence). The CDR3 is 18 amino acids. The CDR3 loop is CASSLHHLTGAQRDEQFF. CDR3 in DNA: TGTGCCAGCAGTTTGCACCATTTGACGGGAGCTCAAAGGGATGAGCAGTTCTTC.

V is TRBV6-2 or TRBV6-3 and J is TRBJ2-7; no reliable D call. The CDR3 is made up of 15 amino acids. Trimming pared 5 bases from V and 0 bases from J, leaving 14 bases between. The germline CDR1 and CDR2 sequences are MNHEY and SVGEGT. The CDR3 DNA reads TGTGCCAGCAGTCTAACACGAATAAGCTCCTACGAGCAGTACTTC. As protein: CASSLTRISSYEQYF.

V usage is TRBV20-1 and J usage is TRBJ2-3; D tentatively reads TRBD1 or TRBD2 (5 bases each). Trimming removed 4 bases from V and 8 bases from J, with 13 bases in between. Germline assignment: CDR1 DFQATT and CDR2 SNEGSKA (reference sequence). The CDR3 runs to 12 residues. CDR3 nucleotide sequence: TGCAGTGCTACTCGGGACCACGGTACGCAGTATTTT. Amino acid sequence: CSATRDHGTQYF.

The chain links TRBV18 to TRBJ2-1; perhaps D is TRBD1 or TRBD2 (6 bases each). Between the trimmed V and J ends, which lost 6 bases and 8 bases, there was a span of 20 bases. There are 15 residues in the CDR3. CDR1 and CDR2 from the germline V gene are KGHSH and LQKENI. CDR3 sequence (DNA): TGTGCCAGCTCCGAAGTTTGGGGGGCCTCCGATGAGCAGTTCTTC. As protein: CASSEVWGASDEQFF.

The gene calls are TRBV3-1 and TRBJ1-2, with D maybe TRBD1 (6 bases). Per germline, CDR1 LGHDT and CDR2 YNNKEL (reference sequence). The CDR3 is 15 residues long. Trimming removed 5 bases from V and 0 bases from J, with 13 bases in between. CDR3 sequence (DNA): TGTGCCAGCAGCTTACAGGGCCGATCTAACTATGGCTACACCTTC. Its translation: CASSLQGRSNYGYTF.